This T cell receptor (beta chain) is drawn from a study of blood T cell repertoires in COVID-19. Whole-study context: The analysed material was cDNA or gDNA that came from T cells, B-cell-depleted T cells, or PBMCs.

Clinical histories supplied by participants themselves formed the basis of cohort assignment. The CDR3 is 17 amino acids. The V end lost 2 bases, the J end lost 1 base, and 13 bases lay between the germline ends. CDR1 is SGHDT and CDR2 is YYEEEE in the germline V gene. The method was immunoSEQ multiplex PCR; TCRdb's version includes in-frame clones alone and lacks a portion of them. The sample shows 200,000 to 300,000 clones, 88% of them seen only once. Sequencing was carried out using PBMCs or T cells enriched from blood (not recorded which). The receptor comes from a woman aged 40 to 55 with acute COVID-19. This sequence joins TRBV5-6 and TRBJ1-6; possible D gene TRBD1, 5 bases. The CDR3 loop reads CASSFGGAQSYNSPLHF. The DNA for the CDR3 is TGTGCCAGCAGCTTTGGAGGGGCACAGTCCTATAATTCACCCCTCCACTTT.